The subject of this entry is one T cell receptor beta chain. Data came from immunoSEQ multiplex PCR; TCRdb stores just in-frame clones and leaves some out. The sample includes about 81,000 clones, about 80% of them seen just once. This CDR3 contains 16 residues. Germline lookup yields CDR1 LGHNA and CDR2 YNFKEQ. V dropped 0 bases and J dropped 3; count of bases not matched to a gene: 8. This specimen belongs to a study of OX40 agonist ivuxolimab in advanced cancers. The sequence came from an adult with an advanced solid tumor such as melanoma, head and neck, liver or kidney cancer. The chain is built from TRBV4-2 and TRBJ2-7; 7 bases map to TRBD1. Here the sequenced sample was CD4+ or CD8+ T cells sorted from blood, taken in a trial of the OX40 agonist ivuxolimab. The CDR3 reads CASSQEGKGGSYEQYF. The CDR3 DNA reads TGTGCCAGCAGCCAAGAAGGAAAAGGGGGCAGCTACGAGCAGTACTTC.